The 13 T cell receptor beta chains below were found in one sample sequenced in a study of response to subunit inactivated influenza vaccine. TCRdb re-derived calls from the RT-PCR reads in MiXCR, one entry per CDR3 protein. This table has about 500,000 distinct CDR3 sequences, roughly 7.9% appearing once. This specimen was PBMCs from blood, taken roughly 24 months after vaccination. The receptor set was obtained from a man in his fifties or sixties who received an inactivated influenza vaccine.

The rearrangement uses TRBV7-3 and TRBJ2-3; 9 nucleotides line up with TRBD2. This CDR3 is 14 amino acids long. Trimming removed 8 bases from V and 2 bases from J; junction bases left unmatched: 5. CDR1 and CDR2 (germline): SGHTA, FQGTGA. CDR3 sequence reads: CASGAGGPTDTQYF. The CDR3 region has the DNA TGTGCCAGCGGGGCGGGAGGGCCCACAGATACGCAGTATTTT. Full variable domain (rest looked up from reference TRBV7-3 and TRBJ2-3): GAGVSQTPSNKVTEKGKYVELRCDPISGHTALYWYRQSLGQGPEFLIYFQGTGAADDSGLPNDRFFAVRPEGSVSTLKIQRTERGDSAVYLCASGAGGPTDTQYFGPGTRLTVL.

Here the CDR3 DNA reads TGCAGCGTGGGGGCGGGTCCCTACGAGCAGTACTTC. As protein: CSVGAGPYEQYF. The J gene is TRBJ2-7, the V gene TRBV29-1; maybe TRBD1 (6 bases). The germline V gene encodes CDR1 SQVTM and CDR2 ANQGSEA. The CDR3 contains 12 residues. V was shortened by 6 bases and J by 2 bases, with 11 bases between the two germline ends.

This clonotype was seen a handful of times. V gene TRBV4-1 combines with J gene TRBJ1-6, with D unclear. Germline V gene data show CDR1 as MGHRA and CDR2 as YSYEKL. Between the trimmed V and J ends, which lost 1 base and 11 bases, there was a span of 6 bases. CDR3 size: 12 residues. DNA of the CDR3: TGCGCCAGCAGCCAAGCTTCGCCACCCCTCCACTTT. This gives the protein CASSQASPPLHF.

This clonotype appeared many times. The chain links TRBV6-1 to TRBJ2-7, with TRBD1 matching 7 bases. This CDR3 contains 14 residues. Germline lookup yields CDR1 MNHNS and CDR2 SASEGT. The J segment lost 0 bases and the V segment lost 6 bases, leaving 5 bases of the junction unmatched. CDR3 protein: CASRATGSSYEQYF. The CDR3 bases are TGTGCCAGCAGGGCGACAGGGTCCTCCTACGAGCAGTACTTC.

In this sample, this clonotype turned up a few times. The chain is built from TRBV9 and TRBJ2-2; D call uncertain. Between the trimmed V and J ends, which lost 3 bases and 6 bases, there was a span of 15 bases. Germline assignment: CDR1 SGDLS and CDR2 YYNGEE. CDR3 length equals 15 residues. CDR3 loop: CASSAGNGFPGELFF. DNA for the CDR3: TGTGCCAGCAGCGCAGGAAACGGTTTCCCCGGGGAGCTGTTTTTT. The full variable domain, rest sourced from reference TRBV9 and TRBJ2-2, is DSGVTQTPKHLITATGQRVTLRCSPRSGDLSVYWYQQSLDQGLQFLIQYYNGEERAKGNILERFSAQQFPDLHSELNLSSLELGDSALYFCASSAGNGFPGELFFGEGSRLTVL.

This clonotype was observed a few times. The CDR3 DNA is TGTGCCAGCAGCTTAGGCCGTACCCCCGGAGGGGAGACCCAGTACTTC. Translating it yields CASSLGRTPGGETQYF. This chain uses TRBV11-2 with TRBJ2-5, with D maybe TRBD2 (6 bases). The germline V gene encodes CDR1 SGHAT and CDR2 FQNNGV. Trimming took off 1 base at V and 5 bases at J, with 17 bases between the two ends. The CDR3 extends over 16 amino acids.

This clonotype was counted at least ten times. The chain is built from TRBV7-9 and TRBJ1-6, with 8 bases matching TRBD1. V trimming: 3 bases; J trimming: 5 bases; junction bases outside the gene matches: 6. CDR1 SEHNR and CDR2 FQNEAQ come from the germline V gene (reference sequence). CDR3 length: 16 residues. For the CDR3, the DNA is TGTGCCAGCAGCTTCTTCCGGACAGGGCATAATTCACCCCTCCACTTT. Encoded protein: CASSFFRTGHNSPLHF.

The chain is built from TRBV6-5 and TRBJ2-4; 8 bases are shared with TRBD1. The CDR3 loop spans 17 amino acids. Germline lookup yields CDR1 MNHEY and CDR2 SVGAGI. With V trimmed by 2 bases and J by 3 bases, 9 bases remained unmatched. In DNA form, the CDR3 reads TGTGCCAGCAGTTACCGAAAGACAGGGGTGGGCAAAAACATTCAGTACTTC. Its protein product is CASSYRKTGVGKNIQYF.

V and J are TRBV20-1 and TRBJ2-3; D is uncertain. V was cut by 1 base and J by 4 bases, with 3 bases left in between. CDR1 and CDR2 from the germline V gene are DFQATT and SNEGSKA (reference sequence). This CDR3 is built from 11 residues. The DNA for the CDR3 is TGCAGTGCTAGAGTGTCAGATACGCAGTATTTT. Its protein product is CSARVSDTQYF.

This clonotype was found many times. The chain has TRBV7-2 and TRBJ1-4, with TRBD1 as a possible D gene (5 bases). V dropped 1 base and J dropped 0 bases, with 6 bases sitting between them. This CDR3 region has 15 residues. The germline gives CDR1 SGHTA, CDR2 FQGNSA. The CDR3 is CASSLGGTTNEKLFF. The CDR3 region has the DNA TGTGCCAGCAGCTTAGGGGGGACAACTAATGAAAAACTGTTTTTT.

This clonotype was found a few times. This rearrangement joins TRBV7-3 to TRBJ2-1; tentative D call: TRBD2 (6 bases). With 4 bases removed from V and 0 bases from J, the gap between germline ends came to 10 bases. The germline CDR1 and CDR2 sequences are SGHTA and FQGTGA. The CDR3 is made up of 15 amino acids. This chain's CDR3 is CASSYTGVSYNEQFF. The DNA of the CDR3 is TGTGCCAGCAGCTATACGGGAGTCTCCTACAATGAGCAGTTCTTC.

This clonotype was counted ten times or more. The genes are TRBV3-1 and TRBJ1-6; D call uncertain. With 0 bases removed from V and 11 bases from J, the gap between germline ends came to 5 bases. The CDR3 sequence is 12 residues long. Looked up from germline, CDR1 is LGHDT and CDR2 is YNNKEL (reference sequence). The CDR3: CASSQDGTPLHF. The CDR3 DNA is TGTGCCAGCAGCCAAGACGGGACACCCCTCCACTTT.

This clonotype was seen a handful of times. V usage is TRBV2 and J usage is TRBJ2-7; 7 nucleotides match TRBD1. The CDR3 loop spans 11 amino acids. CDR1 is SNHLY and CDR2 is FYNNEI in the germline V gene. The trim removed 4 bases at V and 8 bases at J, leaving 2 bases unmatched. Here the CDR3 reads CASSGDSKQYF. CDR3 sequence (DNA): TGTGCCAGCAGTGGGGACAGTAAGCAGTACTTC. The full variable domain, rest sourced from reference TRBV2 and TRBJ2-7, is EPEVTQTPSHQVTQMGQEVILRCVPISNHLYFYWYRQILGQKVEFLVSFYNNEISEKSEIFDDQFSVERPDGSNFTLKIRSTKLEDSAMYFCASSGDSKQYFGPGTRLTVT.